This section outlines one T cell receptor (beta chain) sequence together with its context. What it binds is unknown. The genes are named according to mouse. Read coverage stops 1 residue before the CDR3 terminus; the germline J gene supplies the remainder. The data were obtained in a study of tissue T cells after allogeneic stem cell transplantation. The CDR3 runs 14 residues. Germline CDR1 NSQYPW, CDR2 LRSPGD (reference sequence). After removal of 2 bases from V and 7 bases from J, the junction contained 4 bases not matched to a gene. Assay: immunoSEQ multiplex PCR; the TCRdb copy retains only in-frame clones and omits some. The sample contains about 48,000 clones, less than 75% of which appear only once. Findings and caveats of the study: Limitations included a small, clinically heterogeneous cohort and limited sampling depth. Anatomically similar tissues had similar TCR repertoires within each patient.

Sequences were obtained from sorted cells pooled from one or two spleens. This sequence was found in a pool of C57BL/6 mice in good health. The chain links TRBV1 to TRBJ1-4; TRBD1 matches 7 bases. The part of the CDR3 DNA that was read is TGCACCTGCAGTGCAAGGGGGCCGGGCGAAAGATTATTT. This sequence encodes CTCSARGPGERLF. The entire CDR3 is CTCSARGPGERLFF.